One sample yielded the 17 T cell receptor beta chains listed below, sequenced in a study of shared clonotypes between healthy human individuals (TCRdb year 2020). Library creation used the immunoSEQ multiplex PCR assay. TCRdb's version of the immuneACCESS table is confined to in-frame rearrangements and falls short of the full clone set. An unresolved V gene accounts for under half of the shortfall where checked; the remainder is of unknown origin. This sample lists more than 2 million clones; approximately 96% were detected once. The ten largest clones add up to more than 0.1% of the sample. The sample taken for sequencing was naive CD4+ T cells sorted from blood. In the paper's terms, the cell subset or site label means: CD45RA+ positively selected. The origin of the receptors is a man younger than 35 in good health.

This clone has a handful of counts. Written as DNA, the CDR3 is TGTGCCACCAGCAGAGACCGGGACAGGGTTTCACCCCTCCACTTT. This translates into CATSRDRDRVSPLHF. The J gene is TRBJ1-6, the V gene TRBV15, with 9 bases matching TRBD1. V trimming: 0 bases; J trimming: 9 bases; junction bases outside the gene matches: 3. Germline-derived CDR1 and CDR2 are LNHNV and YYDKDF (reference sequence). The CDR3 spans 15 residues.

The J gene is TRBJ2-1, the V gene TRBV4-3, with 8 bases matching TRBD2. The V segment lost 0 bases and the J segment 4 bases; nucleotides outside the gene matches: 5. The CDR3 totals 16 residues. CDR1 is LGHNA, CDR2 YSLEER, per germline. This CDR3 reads CASSQDGGGGYNEQFF. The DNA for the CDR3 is TGCGCCAGCAGCCAAGATGGCGGCGGGGGGTACAATGAGCAGTTCTTC.

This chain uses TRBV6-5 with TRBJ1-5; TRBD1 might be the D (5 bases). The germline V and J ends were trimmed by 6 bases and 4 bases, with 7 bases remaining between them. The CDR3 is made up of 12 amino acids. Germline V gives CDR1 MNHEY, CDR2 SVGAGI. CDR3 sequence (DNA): TGTGCCAGCAGGGGGGAGAATCAGCCCCAGCATTTT. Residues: CASRGENQPQHF.

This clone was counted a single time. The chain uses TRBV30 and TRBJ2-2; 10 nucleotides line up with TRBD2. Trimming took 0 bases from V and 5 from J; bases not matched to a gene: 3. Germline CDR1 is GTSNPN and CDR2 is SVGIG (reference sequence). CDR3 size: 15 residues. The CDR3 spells CAWSVLAGQTGELFF. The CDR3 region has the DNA TGTGCCTGGAGTGTACTAGCGGGACAAACCGGGGAGCTGTTTTTT.

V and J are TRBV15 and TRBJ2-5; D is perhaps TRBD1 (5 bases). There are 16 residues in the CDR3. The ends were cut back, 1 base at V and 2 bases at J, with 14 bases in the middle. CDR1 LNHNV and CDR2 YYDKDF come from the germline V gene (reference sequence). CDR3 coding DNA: TGTGCCACCAGCAGAGGGGATGGGGCGCGGCAAGAGACCCAGTACTTC. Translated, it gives CATSRGDGARQETQYF.

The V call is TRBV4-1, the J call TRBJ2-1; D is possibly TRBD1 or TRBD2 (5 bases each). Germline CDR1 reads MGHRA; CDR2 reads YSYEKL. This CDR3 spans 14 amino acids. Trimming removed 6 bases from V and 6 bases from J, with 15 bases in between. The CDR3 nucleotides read TGCGCCAGCAGTTTTCCTGGGGCGGGCAATGAGCAGTTCTTC. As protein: CASSFPGAGNEQFF.

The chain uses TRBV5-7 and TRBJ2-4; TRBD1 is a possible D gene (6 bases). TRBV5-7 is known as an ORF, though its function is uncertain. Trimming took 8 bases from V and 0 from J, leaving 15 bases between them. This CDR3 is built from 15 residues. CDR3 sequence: CARPGHPIAKNIQYF. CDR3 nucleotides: TGTGCCAGGCCGGGACACCCTATAGCCAAAAACATTCAGTACTTC.

For the CDR3, the DNA is TGTGCCAGCAGCCCAAAGGGCCTAGCGGGTAATGAGCAGTTCTTC. Its translation is CASSPKGLAGNEQFF. The V gene is TRBV7-3, the J gene TRBJ2-1; 8 bases agree with TRBD2. The germline V gene encodes CDR1 SGHTA and CDR2 FQGTGA. Germline trimming cut 5 bases from V and 7 bases from J; bases unmatched to any gene: 10. This CDR3 is 15 amino acids long. The variable domain in full, completed from reference TRBV7-3 and TRBJ2-1, reads GAGVSQTPSNKVTEKGKYVELRCDPISGHTALYWYRQSLGQGPEFLIYFQGTGAADDSGLPNDRFFAVRPEGSVSTLKIQRTERGDSAVYLCASSPKGLAGNEQFFGPGTRLTVL.

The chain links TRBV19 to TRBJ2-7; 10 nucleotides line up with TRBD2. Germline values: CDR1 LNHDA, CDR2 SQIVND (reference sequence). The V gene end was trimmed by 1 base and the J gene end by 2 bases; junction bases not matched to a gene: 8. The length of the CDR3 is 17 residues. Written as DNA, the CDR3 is TGTGCCAGTAGTATAGTGAGGCAACTAGCGGGGACCTACGAGCAGTACTTC. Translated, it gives CASSIVRQLAGTYEQYF.

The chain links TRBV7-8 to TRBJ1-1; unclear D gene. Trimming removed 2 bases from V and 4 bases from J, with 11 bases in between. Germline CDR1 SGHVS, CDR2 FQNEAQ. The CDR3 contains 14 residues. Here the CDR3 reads CASSLTVVGTEAFF. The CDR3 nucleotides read TGTGCCAGCAGCTTAACAGTGGTGGGCACTGAAGCTTTCTTT.

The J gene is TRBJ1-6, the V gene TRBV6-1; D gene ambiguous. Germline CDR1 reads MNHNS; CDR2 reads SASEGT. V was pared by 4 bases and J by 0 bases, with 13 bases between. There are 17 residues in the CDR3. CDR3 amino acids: CASSGATGSSYNSPLHF. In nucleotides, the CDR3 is TGTGCCAGCAGTGGGGCTACGGGGAGCTCCTATAATTCACCCCTCCACTTT.

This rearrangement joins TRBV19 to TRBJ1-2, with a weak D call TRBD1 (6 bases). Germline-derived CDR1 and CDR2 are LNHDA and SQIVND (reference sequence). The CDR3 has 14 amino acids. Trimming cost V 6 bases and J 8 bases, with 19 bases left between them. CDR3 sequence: CASSTGSSAGGYTF. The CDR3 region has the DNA TGTGCCAGTAGCACAGGGTCCTCTGCGGGAGGCTACACCTTC.

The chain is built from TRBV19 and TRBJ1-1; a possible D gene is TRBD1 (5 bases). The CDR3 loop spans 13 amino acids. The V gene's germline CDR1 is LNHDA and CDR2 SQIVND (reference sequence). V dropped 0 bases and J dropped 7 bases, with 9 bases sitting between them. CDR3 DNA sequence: TGTGCCAGTAGTATAGATCGGACACGTGAAGCTTTCTTT. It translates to CASSIDRTREAFF.

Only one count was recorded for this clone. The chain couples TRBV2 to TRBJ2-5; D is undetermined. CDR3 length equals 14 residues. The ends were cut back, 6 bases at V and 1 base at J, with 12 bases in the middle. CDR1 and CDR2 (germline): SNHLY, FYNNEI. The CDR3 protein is CASRIPGSQETQYF. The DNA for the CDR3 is TGTGCCAGCAGGATACCCGGCAGCCAAGAGACCCAGTACTTC.

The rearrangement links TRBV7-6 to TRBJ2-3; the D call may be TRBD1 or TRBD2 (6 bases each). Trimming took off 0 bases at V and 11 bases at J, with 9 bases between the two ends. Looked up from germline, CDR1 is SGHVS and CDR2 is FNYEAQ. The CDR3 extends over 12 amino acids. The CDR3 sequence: CASSLAGGLQYF. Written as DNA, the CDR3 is TGTGCCAGCAGCTTAGCGGGGGGCTTGCAGTATTTT.

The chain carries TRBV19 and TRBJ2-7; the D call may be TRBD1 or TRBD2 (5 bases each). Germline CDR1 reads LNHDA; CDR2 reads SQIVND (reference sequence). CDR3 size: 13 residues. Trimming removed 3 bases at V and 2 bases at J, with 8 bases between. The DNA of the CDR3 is TGTGCCAGTAGTATTCGGGGACCCTACGAGCAGTACTTC. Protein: CASSIRGPYEQYF. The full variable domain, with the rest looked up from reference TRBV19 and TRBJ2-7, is DGGITQSPKYLFRKEGQNVTLSCEQNLNHDAMYWYRQDPGQGLRLIYYSQIVNDFQKGDIAEGYSVSREKKESFPLTVTSAQKNPTAFYLCASSIRGPYEQYFGPGTRLTVT.

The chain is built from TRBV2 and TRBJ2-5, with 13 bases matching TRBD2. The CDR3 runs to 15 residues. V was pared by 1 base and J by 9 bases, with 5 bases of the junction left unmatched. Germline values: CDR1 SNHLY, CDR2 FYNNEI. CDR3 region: CASSEEGLAGPSQYF. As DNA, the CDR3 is TGTGCCAGCAGTGAAGAGGGACTAGCGGGGCCTTCCCAGTACTTC.